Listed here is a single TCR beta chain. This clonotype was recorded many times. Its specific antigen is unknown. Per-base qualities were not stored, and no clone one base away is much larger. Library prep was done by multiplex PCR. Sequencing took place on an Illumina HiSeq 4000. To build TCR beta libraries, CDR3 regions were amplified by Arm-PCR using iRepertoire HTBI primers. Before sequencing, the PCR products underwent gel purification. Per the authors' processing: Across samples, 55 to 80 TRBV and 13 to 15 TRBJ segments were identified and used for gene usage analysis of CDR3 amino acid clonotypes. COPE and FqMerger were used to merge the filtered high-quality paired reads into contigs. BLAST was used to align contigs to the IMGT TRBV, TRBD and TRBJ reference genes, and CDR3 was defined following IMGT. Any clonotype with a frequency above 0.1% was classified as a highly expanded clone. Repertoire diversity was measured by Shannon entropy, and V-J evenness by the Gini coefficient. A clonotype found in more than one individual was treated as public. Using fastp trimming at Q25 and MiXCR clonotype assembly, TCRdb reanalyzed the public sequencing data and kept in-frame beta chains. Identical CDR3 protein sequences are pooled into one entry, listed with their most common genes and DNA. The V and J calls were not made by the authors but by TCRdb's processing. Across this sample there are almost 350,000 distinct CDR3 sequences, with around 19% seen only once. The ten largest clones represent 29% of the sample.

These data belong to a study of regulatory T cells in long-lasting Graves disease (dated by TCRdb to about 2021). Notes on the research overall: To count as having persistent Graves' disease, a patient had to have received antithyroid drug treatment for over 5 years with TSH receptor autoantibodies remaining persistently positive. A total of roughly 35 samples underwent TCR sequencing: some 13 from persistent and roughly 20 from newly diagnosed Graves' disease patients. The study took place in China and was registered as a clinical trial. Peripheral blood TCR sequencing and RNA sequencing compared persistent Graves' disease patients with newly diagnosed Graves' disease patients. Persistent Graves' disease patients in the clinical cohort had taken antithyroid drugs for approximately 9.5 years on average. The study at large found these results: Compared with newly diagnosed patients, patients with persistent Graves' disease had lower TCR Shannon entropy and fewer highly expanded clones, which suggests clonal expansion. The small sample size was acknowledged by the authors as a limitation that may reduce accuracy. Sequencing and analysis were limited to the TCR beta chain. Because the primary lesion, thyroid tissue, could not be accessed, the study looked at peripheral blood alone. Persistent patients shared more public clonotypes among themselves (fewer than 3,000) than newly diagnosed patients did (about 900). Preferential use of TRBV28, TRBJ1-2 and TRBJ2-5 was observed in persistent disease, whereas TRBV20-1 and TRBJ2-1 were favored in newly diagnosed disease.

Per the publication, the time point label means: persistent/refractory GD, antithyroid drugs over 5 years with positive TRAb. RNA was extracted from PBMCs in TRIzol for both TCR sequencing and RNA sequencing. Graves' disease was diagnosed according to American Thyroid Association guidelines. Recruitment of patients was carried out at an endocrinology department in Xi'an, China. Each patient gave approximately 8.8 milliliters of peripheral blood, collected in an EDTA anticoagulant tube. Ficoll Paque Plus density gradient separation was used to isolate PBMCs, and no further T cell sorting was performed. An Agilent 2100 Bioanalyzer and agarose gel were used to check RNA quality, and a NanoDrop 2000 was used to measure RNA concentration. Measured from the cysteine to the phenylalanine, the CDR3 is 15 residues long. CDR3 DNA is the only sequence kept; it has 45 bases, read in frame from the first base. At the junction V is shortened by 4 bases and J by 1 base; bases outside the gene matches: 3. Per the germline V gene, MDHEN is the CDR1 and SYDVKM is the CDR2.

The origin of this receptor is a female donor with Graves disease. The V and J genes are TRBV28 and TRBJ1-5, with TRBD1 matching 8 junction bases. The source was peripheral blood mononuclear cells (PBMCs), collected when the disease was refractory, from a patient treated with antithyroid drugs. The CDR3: CASSSRGLSNQPQHF. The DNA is TGTGCCAGCAGTTCCAGGGGGCTAAGCAATCAGCCCCAGCATTTT.